A single sample gave rise to the 19 T cell receptor beta chains below, sequenced in a study of cytomegalovirus exposure and HLA in healthy donors. Both 60 Vbeta primers and 13 Jbeta primers went into the PCR. Sequencing used immunoSEQ multiplex PCR; TCRdb keeps in-frame clones, though not all of them. There are about 110,000 clones in the sample; roughly 69% occur only once, and 2.2% lies in the top ten. The sequenced material came from PBMCs. All receptors derive from a woman aged 30 to 39 in good health and CMV-seronegative.

The rearrangement links TRBV27 to TRBJ2-3, with 7 bases matching TRBD2. Germline assignment: CDR1 MNHEY and CDR2 SMNVEV (reference sequence). The CDR3 runs 14 residues. V lost 2 bases, J lost 4 bases, and 3 bases stayed unmatched. The CDR3 DNA sequence: TGTGCCAGCAGTTTAGCGGGAGCCGCAGATACGCAGTATTTT. Residues: CASSLAGAADTQYF.

The chain combines TRBV27 with TRBJ2-3, with TRBD2 matching over 10 bases. Germline-derived CDR1 and CDR2 are MNHEY and SMNVEV (reference sequence). The junction had 6 bases not matched to a gene; V was cut back by 2 bases and J by 4 bases. The CDR3 runs to 16 residues. CDR3: CASSLSTLAGADTQYF. The CDR3 DNA reads TGTGCCAGCAGTTTAAGCACCCTAGCGGGAGCAGATACGCAGTATTTT.

CDR3 residues: CASSSGGSFNEQFF. The CDR3, as DNA: TGTGCCAGCAGCTCCGGGGGTAGCTTCAATGAGCAGTTCTTC. V and J are TRBV7-3 and TRBJ2-1, with D possibly matching TRBD2 (6 bases). This CDR3 is 14 amino acids long. Germline CDR1 reads SGHTA; CDR2 reads FQGTGA. The V end was cut by 4 bases, the J end by 6 bases, with 13 bases between.

The sample holds a few counts of this clone. This chain uses TRBV29-1 with TRBJ2-3, with a possible D match to TRBD2 (6 bases). Trimming took 4 bases from V and 2 from J, leaving 13 bases between them. The CDR3 extends over 14 amino acids. The V gene's germline CDR1 is SQVTM and CDR2 ANQGSEA. In DNA form, the CDR3 reads TGCAGCGTTGGGGGACTTACCGCCACAGATACGCAGTATTTT. Encoded protein: CSVGGLTATDTQYF.

This clone was picked up a small number of times. The CDR3 DNA sequence: TGCGCCAGCAGCAAGGGACTAGCGAGAAACAATGAGCAGTTCTTC. Translating it yields CASSKGLARNNEQFF. V gene TRBV5-1 combines with J gene TRBJ2-1, with TRBD2 matching 10 bases. The CDR3 runs to 15 residues. CDR1 and CDR2 from the germline V gene are SGHRS and YFSETQ. Losses at the gene ends were 4 bases for V and 5 bases for J; bases not matched to a gene: 6.

This chain connects TRBV6-4 to TRBJ1-3, with D maybe TRBD1 (5 bases). With 0 bases removed from V and 0 bases from J, the gap between germline ends came to 18 bases. CDR1 and CDR2 (germline): MRHNA, SNTAGT. The CDR3 spans 19 residues. The CDR3 region has the DNA TGTGCCAGCAGTGACTCGAATGGCGCAGGGTCTTACTCTGGAAACACCATATATTTT. It encodes CASSDSNGAGSYSGNTIYF.

The chain links TRBV28 to TRBJ2-5, with TRBD2 matching 7 bases. Germline V gives CDR1 MDHEN, CDR2 SYDVKM. This CDR3 is 16 amino acids long. V lost 3 bases and J lost 0; bases outside the gene matches: 7. DNA for the CDR3: TGTGCCAGCAGTTTTGAGGGACTAATGTACCAAGAGACCCAGTACTTC. This encodes CASSFEGLMYQETQYF.

The chain links TRBV6-1 to TRBJ1-1, with a possible D match to TRBD1 (6 bases). V shed 2 bases and J shed 5 bases, with 12 bases lying between them. CDR1 and CDR2 (germline): MNHNS, SASEGT. The CDR3 contains 14 residues. The CDR3: CASSESGTRTEAFF. CDR3 DNA sequence: TGTGCCAGCAGTGAATCCGGGACAAGGACTGAAGCTTTCTTT.

The rearrangement joins TRBV5-1 to TRBJ1-2; D possibly corresponds to TRBD1 (5 bases). V lost 2 bases, J lost 2 bases, and 7 bases lay in between. Germline-derived CDR1 and CDR2 are SGHRS and YFSETQ. CDR3 size: 13 residues. CDR3 sequence (DNA): TGCGCCAGCAGCTTAAGGACAAACTATGGCTACACCTTC. Translation gives CASSLRTNYGYTF.

The sample holds one count of this clone. The chain recombines TRBV7-2 with TRBJ2-1, with D tentatively TRBD1 (5 bases). V lost 4 bases and J 4 bases, leaving 5 bases between the germline ends. The CDR3 contains 12 residues. Germline-derived CDR1 and CDR2 are SGHTA and FQGNSA. As DNA, the CDR3 is TGTGCCAGCAGCTCAGGGTACAATGAGCAGTTCTTC. Translation gives CASSSGYNEQFF.

CDR3 residues: CASSFAGSNQPQHF. In nucleotides, the CDR3 is TGTGCCAGCAGCTTCGCCGGTAGCAATCAGCCCCAGCATTTT. The gene calls are TRBV7-9 and TRBJ1-5; D gene ambiguous. This CDR3 is built from 14 residues. Germline loops: CDR1 SEHNR, CDR2 FQNEAQ (reference sequence). V was pared by 3 bases and J by 0 bases, with 6 bases between.

This clone was detected only once. V gene TRBV29-1 combines with J gene TRBJ2-1; perhaps TRBD2 as D (6 bases). Per the germline V gene, CDR1 is SQVTM and CDR2 is ANQGSEA. The length of the CDR3 is 13 residues. Trimming cost V 7 bases and J 1 base, with 11 bases left between them. The CDR3 sequence: CSARGFSYNEQFF. The DNA of the CDR3 is TGCAGCGCGCGGGGCTTTTCCTACAATGAGCAGTTCTTC.

J is TRBJ2-1 and V is TRBV11-1, with TRBD1 matching over 12 bases. V shed 0 bases, J shed 8 bases, and the junction held 5 bases outside the gene matches. This CDR3 has 16 residues. CDR1 and CDR2 (germline): SGHAT, FQDESV (reference sequence). The CDR3 nucleotides are TGTGCCAGCAGCTTAGCGGGGACAGGGGGCTGGGATGAGCAGTTCTTC. This gives the protein CASSLAGTGGWDEQFF.

This clone came up a few times. V and J are TRBV10-3 and TRBJ1-5, with 10 nucleotides matching TRBD1. CDR3 size: 18 residues. Trimming at V came to 0 bases and at J to 3 bases, leaving 8 bases not matched to a gene. Germline CDR1 and CDR2: ENHRY and SYGVKD. The CDR3 here is CAISESGGGTGDNQPQHF. The CDR3 coding sequence is TGTGCCATCAGTGAGTCGGGGGGCGGGACAGGGGACAATCAGCCCCAGCATTTT.

V gene TRBV30 combines with J gene TRBJ2-7, with 12 nucleotides matching TRBD1. The CDR3 contains 14 residues. Trimming removed 0 bases from V and 6 bases from J; junction bases left unmatched: 3. From germline, CDR1 is GTSNPN and CDR2 SVGIG (reference sequence). CDR3 residues: CAWSVGTGGCEQYF. CDR3 sequence (DNA): TGTGCCTGGAGTGTCGGGACAGGGGGCTGCGAGCAGTACTTC.

This clone has only a few counts. The CDR3 coding sequence is TGTGCCAGCAGTTTACAGATCACAGATACGCAGTATTTT. It translates to CASSLQITDTQYF. V gene TRBV14 combines with J gene TRBJ2-3, with D unresolved. CDR3 length: 13 amino acids. The V gene's germline CDR1 is SGHDN and CDR2 FVKESK. V lost 6 bases and J lost 2, with 9 bases in between.

The chain employs TRBV28 and TRBJ1-5; no definite D call. V lost 6 bases and J 10 bases, leaving 10 bases between the germline ends. This CDR3 has 11 residues. The germline V gene has CDR1 MDHEN and CDR2 SYDVKM. In nucleotides, the CDR3 is TGTGCCAGCAGCCCCTTGTCTCCCCAGCATTTT. This gives the protein CASSPLSPQHF.

The chain has TRBV7-2 and TRBJ1-2; D might be TRBD1 (5 bases). CDR1 SGHTA and CDR2 FQGNSA come from the germline V gene. Trimming removed 4 bases from V and 1 base from J, with 10 bases in between. The CDR3 extends over 14 amino acids. In nucleotides, the CDR3 is TGTGCCAGCAGCTGGGACTCGGGTAACTATGGCTACACCTTC. Its translation is CASSWDSGNYGYTF. Variable domain in full (rest from reference TRBV7-2 and TRBJ1-2): GAGVSQSPSNKVTEKGKDVELRCDPISGHTALYWYRQSLGQGLEFLIYFQGNSAPDKSGLPSDRFSAERTGGSVSTLTIQRTQQEDSAVYLCASSWDSGNYGYTFGSGTRLTVV.

V usage is TRBV6-1 and J usage is TRBJ1-6; D gene ambiguous. Germline assignment: CDR1 MNHNS and CDR2 SASEGT. The V and J ends lost 5 bases and 6 bases respectively, with 14 bases between them. CDR3 length: 15 amino acids. The CDR3 DNA follows: TGTGCCAGCAGTCGCAATCTGGGAGTTAATTCACCCCTCCACTTT. Translation gives CASSRNLGVNSPLHF.